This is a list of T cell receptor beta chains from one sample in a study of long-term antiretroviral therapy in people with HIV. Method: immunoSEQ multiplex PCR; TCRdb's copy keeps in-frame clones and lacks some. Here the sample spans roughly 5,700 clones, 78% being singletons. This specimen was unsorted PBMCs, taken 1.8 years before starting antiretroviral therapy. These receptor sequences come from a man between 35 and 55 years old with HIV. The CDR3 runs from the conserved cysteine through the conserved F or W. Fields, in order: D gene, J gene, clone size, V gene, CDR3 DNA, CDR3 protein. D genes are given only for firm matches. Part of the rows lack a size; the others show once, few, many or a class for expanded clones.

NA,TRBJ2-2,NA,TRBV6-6,TGTGCCAGCAGTTACTCGGAGTTGAGCGGGGAGCTGTTTTTT,CASSYSELSGELFF
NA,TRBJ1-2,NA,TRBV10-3,TGTGCCATCAGTGAGTCGTGGATAAACTATGGCTACACCTTC,CAISESWINYGYTF
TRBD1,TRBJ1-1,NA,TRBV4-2,TGTGCCAGCAGCTATGGCAGGGGGCGGACTGAAGCTTTCTTT,CASSYGRGRTEAFF
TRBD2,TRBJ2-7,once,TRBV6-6,TGTGCCAGCACTGGGACTAGTGCTTACGAGCAGTACTTC,CASTGTSAYEQYF
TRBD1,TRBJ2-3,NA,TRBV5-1,TGCGCCAGCAGCCCTCCCTCGGTGGGTGACAGGGGCACAGATACGCAGTATTTT,CASSPPSVGDRGTDTQYF
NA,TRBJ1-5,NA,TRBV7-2,TGTGCCAGCAGCTTAGTTCTTCGGGACAATCAGCCCCAGCATTTT,CASSLVLRDNQPQHF
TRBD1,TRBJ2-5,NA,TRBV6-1,TGTGCCAGCAGCCGGGACAGGGGAGTGGACCAGTACTTC,CASSRDRGVDQYF
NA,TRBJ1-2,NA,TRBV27,TGTGCCAGCAGTTTAGCCTATACAGGGACTAACTATGGCTACACCTTC,CASSLAYTGTNYGYTF
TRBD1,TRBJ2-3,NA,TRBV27,TGTGCCAGCAGTTCCTCACAGGGGTACACAGATACGCAGTATTTT,CASSSSQGYTDTQYF
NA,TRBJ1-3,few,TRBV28,TGTGCCAGCAGGGTTTCTGGAAACACCATATATTTT,CASRVSGNTIYF
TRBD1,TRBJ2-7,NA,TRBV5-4,TGTGCCAGCAGCGAGACAGGGGGCCACTACGAGCAGTACTTC,CASSETGGHYEQYF
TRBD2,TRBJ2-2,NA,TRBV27,TGTGCCAGCAGCTTGGGACTAGTTGCCACCGGGGAGCTGTTTTTT,CASSLGLVATGELFF
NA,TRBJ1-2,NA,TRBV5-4,TGTGCCAGCAGCCCTTTTACTCCGGAACAGGAAACCTATGGCTACACCTTC,CASSPFTPEQETYGYTF
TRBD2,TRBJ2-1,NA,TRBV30,TGTGCCTGGAGTATGACTAGCGGGAGCTCCTACAATGAGCAGTTCTTC,CAWSMTSGSSYNEQFF
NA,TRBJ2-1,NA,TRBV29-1,TGCAGCGTTATCGGGAGTGAGCAGTTCTTC,CSVIGSEQFF
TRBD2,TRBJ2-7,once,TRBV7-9,TGTGCCAGCAGCTTTCCGGGACTAGGGCAATACGAGCAGTACTTC,CASSFPGLGQYEQYF